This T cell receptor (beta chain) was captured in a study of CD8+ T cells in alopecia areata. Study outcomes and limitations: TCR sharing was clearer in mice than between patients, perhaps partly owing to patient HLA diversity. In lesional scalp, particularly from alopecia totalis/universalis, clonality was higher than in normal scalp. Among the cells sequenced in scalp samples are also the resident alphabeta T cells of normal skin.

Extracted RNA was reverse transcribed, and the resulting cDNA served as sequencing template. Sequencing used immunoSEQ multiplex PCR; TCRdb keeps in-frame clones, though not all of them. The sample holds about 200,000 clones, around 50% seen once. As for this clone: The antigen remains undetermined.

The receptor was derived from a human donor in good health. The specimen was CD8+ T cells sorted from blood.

The CDR3 here is CATLDRLLGNTIYF. CDR3 coding DNA: TGTGCCACCTTGGACAGGCTACTCGGAAACACCATATATTTT. This sequence joins TRBV6-5 and TRBJ1-3; 7 bases are shared with TRBD1. Germline V gives CDR1 MNHEY, CDR2 SVGAGI. After removal of 10 bases from V and 4 bases from J, the junction contained 10 bases not matched to a gene. CDR3 length: 14 amino acids.